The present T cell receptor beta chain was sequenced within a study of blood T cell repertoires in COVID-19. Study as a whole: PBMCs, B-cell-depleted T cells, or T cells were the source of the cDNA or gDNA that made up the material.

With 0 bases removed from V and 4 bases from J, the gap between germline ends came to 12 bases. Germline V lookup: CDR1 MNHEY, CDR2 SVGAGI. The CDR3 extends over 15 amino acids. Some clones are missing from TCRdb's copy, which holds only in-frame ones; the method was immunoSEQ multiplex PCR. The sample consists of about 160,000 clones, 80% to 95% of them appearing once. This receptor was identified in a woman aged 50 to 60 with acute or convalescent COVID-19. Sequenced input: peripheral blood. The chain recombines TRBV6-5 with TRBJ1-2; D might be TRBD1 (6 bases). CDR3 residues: CASSYSGRGGYGYTF. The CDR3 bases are TGTGCCAGCAGTTACTCGGGGAGGGGGGGCTATGGCTACACCTTC.